Listed here is a single T cell receptor (beta chain). The data stem from a study of blood T cell repertoires in COVID-19. Study details: PBMCs, B-cell-depleted T cells, or T cells were the source of the cDNA or gDNA that made up the material.

Germline loops: CDR1 MNHEY, CDR2 SVGAGI. V lost 11 bases and J lost 4; bases outside the gene matches: 10. The CDR3 length is 13 residues. Produced via immunoSEQ multiplex PCR; TCRdb's table is partial and in-frame only. Among hundreds of thousands of clones listed, 85% were seen once. The TCR was taken from a human donor in a cohort sampled during active COVID-19. Sequencing was performed on peripheral blood. This rearrangement joins TRBV6-5 to TRBJ2-7; 8 bases agree with TRBD1. CDR3 protein: CAARGQSSYEQYF. The CDR3 nucleotides are TGTGCCGCCAGGGGGCAGTCATCGTACGAGCAGTACTTC.